A single sample gave rise to the 12 T cell receptor beta chains below, sequenced in a study of CD8+CD57+ T cells in acquired aplastic anemia. Genomic DNA acted as the template from which TCR beta VDJ combination and CDR3 sequence profiling were carried out. TCRdb re-called the reads with MiXCR, one entry per CDR3 protein. In the table there are around 250,000 distinct CDR3 sequences, approximately 55% of which are singletons. The sequenced sample was sorted CD4+, CD8+, or CD8+CD57+ T cells (not recorded which) from PBMCs. The receptors originated from a human donor with severe aplastic anemia or a healthy control (not recorded which).

This clonotype was recorded a few times. This chain links TRBV2 with TRBJ2-1; the D is unclear. V was shortened by 8 bases and J by 11 bases, with 16 bases between the two germline ends. CDR3 length: 12 residues. The germline gives CDR1 SNHLY, CDR2 FYNNEI. Written as DNA, the CDR3 is TGTGCCAGCCAAGCCCTGGGGTCTAAGCAGTTCTTC. It specifies CASQALGSKQFF. Variable domain in full (rest from reference TRBV2 and TRBJ2-1): EPEVTQTPSHQVTQMGQEVILRCVPISNHLYFYWYRQILGQKVEFLVSFYNNEISEKSEIFDDQFSVERPDGSNFTLKIRSTKLEDSAMYFCASQALGSKQFFGPGTRLTVL.

To note about this clonotype: In this CDR3 the conserved last residue, phenylalanine or tryptophan, is missing, so a read error is likely. This chain links TRBV9 with TRBJ1-1, with D maybe TRBD1 (5 bases). The germline V and J ends were trimmed by 0 bases and 4 bases, with 7 bases remaining between them. From germline, CDR1 is SGDLS and CDR2 YYNGEE. The CDR3 consists of 13 residues. CDR3 sequence reads: CASSVERGTEAFS. The CDR3 DNA reads as TGTGCCAGCAGCGTAGAAAGGGGCACTGAAGCTTTCTCT.

For the CDR3, the DNA is TGTGCCAGCAGCGTTGGAGATACGCAGTATTTT. Protein sequence: CASSVGDTQYF. The chain uses TRBV9 and TRBJ2-3, with D hard to call. V was trimmed by 2 bases and J by 5 bases, leaving 3 bases between them. The germline V gene has CDR1 SGDLS and CDR2 YYNGEE. The CDR3 is 11 residues long.

As concerns this clonotype: This may arise from a read error, as a much more abundant clone is one base away. J is TRBJ1-5 and V is TRBV10-3; D uncertain. From germline, CDR1 is ENHRY and CDR2 SYGVKD. CDR3 length: 14 residues. CDR3 residues: CASSELGYGQPQHF. The DNA of the CDR3 is TGTGCCAGCAGTGAATTGGGATACGGTCAGCCCCAGCATTTT.

The CDR3 region has the DNA TGCGCCAGCAGCCATGCCGGATGGACCAGGGAAGAGACCCAGTACTTC. Its translation is CASSHAGWTREETQYF. This chain links TRBV4-1 with TRBJ2-5, with D possibly matching TRBD1 (5 bases). The CDR3 has 16 amino acids. Per the germline V gene, CDR1 is MGHRA and CDR2 is YSYEKL. V was cut by 3 bases and J by 3 bases, with 17 bases left in between.

The chain is built from TRBV15 and TRBJ2-7; D may be TRBD1 (6 bases). V lost 4 bases, J lost 4 bases, and 14 bases lay in between. The CDR3 runs 14 residues. CDR1 is LNHNV and CDR2 is YYDKDF in the germline V gene (reference sequence). The CDR3 protein is CATSILGQGYEQYF. The CDR3 DNA sequence: TGTGCCACCAGCATCCTGGGACAAGGATACGAGCAGTACTTC.

At least ten counts were recorded for this clonotype. The chain carries TRBV19 and TRBJ2-5; D might be TRBD2 (7 bases). The CDR3 covers 14 residues. Germline V gene lookup returns CDR1 LNHDA and CDR2 SQIVND (reference sequence). V shed 10 bases and J shed 5 bases, with 20 bases lying between them. The CDR3 protein is CATEGGGAGETQYF. CDR3 in DNA: TGTGCCACCGAGGGGGGGGGGGCGGGGGAGACCCAGTACTTC.

This clonotype was seen a few times. The chain employs TRBV20-1 and TRBJ1-2, with TRBD1 matching 9 bases. This CDR3 region has 14 residues. Germline V CDR1 and CDR2: DFQATT, SNEGSKA (reference sequence). V shed 4 bases, J shed 3 bases, and the junction held 6 bases outside the gene matches. The CDR3 DNA reads as TGCAGTGCTACCGAACAGGGGGCGGACTATGGCTACACCTTC. Translated: CSATEQGADYGYTF.

This chain connects TRBV19 to TRBJ1-5; no clear D. The length of the CDR3 is 14 residues. CDR1 is LNHDA, CDR2 SQIVND, per germline (reference sequence). The germline V and J ends were trimmed by 4 bases and 7 bases, with 14 bases remaining between them. In DNA, the CDR3 is TGTGCCAGTAGTAACCGGGTCCACACGCAGCCCCAGCATTTT. Its protein product is CASSNRVHTQPQHF.

The chain couples TRBV7-2 to TRBJ1-5, with 7 bases lining up with TRBD1. The CDR3 contains 18 residues. V shed 5 bases and J 2 bases; nucleotides not matched to a gene: 15. CDR1 and CDR2 (germline): SGHTA, FQGNSA. Written as DNA, the CDR3 is TGTGCCAGCAGCCCAACTGGGACCCAGGGGGACGGCAATCAGCCCCAGCATTTT. Its protein product is CASSPTGTQGDGNQPQHF.

The chain joins TRBV11-2 to TRBJ2-7, with TRBD2 matching 7 bases. Germline V gives CDR1 SGHAT, CDR2 FQNNGV. This CDR3 comprises 14 residues. Trimming cost V 8 bases and J 0 bases; bases outside gene matches: 7. The CDR3: CASRSASGSYEQYF. DNA for the CDR3: TGTGCCAGCCGCTCCGCTAGCGGCTCCTACGAGCAGTACTTC.

The sample holds many counts of this clonotype. The V call is TRBV12-3 or TRBV12-4, the J call TRBJ1-4; TRBD1 aligns across 10 bases. V gave up 5 bases and J gave up 10 bases; unmatched junction bases: 10. The length of the CDR3 is 15 residues. The CDR3 sequence: CASSPHGTGAVKLFF. CDR3 coding DNA: TGTGCCAGCAGTCCGCACGGGACAGGGGCGGTAAAACTGTTTTTT.